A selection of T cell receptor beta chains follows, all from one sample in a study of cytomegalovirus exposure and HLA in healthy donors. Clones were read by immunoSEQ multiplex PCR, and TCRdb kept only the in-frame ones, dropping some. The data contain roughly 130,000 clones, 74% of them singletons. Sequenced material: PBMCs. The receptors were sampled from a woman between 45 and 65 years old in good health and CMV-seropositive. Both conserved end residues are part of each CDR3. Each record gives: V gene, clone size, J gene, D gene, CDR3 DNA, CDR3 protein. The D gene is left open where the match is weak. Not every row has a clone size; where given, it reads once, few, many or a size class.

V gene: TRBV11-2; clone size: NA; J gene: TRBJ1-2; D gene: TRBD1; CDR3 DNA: TGTGCCAGCAGCTTACGGGACAGAGGGGATGGCTACACCTTC; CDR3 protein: CASSLRDRGDGYTF
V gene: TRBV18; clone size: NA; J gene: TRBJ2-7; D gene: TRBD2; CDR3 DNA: TGTGCCAGCTCACCAGCTATAGCGGGGCCTTCCTACGAGCAGTACTTC; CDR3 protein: CASSPAIAGPSYEQYF
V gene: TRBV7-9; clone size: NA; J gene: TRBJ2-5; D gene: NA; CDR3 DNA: TGTGCCAGCAGCTTTGGCCCGCCTGAGGCGCCCCAGTACTTC; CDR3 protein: CASSFGPPEAPQYF
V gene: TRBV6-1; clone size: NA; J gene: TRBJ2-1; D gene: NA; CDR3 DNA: TGTGCCAGCACCTTTTACAATGAGCAGTTCTTC; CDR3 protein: CASTFYNEQFF
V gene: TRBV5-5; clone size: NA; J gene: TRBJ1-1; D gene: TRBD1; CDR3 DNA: TGTGCCAGCAGCTTGGGGGGACAGGGCATAACTGAAGCTTTCTTT; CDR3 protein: CASSLGGQGITEAFF
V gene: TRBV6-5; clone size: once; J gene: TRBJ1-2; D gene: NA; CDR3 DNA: TGTGCCAGCAGTTACGCTAACAGGGTTCAAGCTGGCTACACCTTC; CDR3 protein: CASSYANRVQAGYTF
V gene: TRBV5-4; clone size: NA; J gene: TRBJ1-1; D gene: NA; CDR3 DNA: TGTGCCAGCAGCTTCAGGGATGGAGTGAACACTGAAGCTTTCTTT; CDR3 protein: CASSFRDGVNTEAFF
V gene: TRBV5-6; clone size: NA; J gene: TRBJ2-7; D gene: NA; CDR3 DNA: TGTGCCAGCAGCTTGGGGAGCTCCTACGAGCAGTACTTC; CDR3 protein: CASSLGSSYEQYF
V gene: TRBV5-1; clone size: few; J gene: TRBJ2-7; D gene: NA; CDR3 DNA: TGCGCCAGCAGCTTGGACGGAGGATTCTACGAGCAGTACTTC; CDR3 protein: CASSLDGGFYEQYF
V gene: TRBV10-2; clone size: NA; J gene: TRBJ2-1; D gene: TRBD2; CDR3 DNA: TGCGCCAGCAGTGCAGCGGGGCCTCGCAATGAGCAGTTCTTC; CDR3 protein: CASSAAGPRNEQFF
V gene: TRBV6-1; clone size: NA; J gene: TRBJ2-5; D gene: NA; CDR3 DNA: TGTGCCAGCAGTGAATGGGGGCAGGGGACCGGGACCCAGTACTTC; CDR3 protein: CASSEWGQGTGTQYF
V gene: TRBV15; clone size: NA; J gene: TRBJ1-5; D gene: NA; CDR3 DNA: TGTGCCACTGGGGGGGGGACGGGTCAGCCCCAGCATTTT; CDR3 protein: CATGGGTGQPQHF
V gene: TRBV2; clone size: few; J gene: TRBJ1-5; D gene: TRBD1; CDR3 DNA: TGTGCCAGCAGTTTATCGGGACAGGGAAATCAGCCCCAGCATTTT; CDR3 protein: CASSLSGQGNQPQHF
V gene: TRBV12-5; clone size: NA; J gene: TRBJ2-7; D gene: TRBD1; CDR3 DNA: TGTCCATCAGACAGGGCTGGGTACGAGCAGTACTTC; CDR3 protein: CPSDRAGYEQYF
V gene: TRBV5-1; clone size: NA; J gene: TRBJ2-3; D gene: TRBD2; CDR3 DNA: TGCGCCAGCAGCGGCCTTGAGCGGGGGGGCGGAGATACGCAGTATTTT; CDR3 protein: CASSGLERGGGDTQYF
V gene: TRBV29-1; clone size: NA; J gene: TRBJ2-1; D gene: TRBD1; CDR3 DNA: TGCAGCGTTGAATTGTCATTTAGGGCCTTAGGGGACAGGGGAGACAATGAGCAGTTCTTC; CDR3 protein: CSVELSFRALGDRGDNEQFF
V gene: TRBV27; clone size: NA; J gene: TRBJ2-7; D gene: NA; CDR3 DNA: TGTGCCAGCAGCCCGGCAGTGGCGGTCGGTGAGCAGTACTTC; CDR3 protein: CASSPAVAVGEQYF
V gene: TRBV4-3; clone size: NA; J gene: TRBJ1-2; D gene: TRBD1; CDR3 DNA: TGCGCCAGCAGCCAGGACGACAGGGGTGGCTACCCCTTC; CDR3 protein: CASSQDDRGGYPF
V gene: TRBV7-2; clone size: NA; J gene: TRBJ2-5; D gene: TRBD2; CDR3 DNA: TGTGCCAGCAGCTTGGGGGGGACTAGCGGGGAGACCCAGTACTTC; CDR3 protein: CASSLGGTSGETQYF
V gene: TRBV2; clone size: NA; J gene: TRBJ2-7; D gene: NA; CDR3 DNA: TGTGCCAGCAGTGAGGAGACTTTTGAGACCCAAGTCTTC; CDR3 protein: CASSEETFETQVF
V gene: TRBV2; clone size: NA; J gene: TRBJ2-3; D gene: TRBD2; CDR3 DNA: TGTGCCAGCAGGGCTAGCGGGGAAAATACGCAGTATTTT; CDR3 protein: CASRASGENTQYF
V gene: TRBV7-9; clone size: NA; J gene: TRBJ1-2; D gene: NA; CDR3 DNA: TGTGCCAGCAGCGACCACAGGGACGGGTATGGCTACACCTTC; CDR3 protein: CASSDHRDGYGYTF
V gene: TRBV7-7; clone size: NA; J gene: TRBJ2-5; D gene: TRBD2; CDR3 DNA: TGTGCCAGCAGCTTAGCTCCCAGCGGGGGGGGAGAGACCCAGTACTTC; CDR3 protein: CASSLAPSGGGETQYF
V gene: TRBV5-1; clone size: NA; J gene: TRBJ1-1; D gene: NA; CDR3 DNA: TGCGCCAGCAGCTCTGGACAAGAAGCTTTCTTT; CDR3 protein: CASSSGQEAFF
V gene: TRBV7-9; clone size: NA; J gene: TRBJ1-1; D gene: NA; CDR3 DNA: TGTGCCAGCAGCTTAGCGACGAGGGCCCCTTTCTTT; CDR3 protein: CASSLATRAPFF
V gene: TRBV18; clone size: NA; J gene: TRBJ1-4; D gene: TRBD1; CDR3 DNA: TGTGCCAGCTCCGAGGGCATGACAGGGGGCGTTCCCAATGAAAAACTGTTTTTT; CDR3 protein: CASSEGMTGGVPNEKLFF
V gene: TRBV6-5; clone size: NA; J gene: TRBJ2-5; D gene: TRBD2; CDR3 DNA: TGTGCCACCAGACTAGCGGGGGTGGGGGGAGAGACCCAGTACTTC; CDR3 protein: CATRLAGVGGETQYF
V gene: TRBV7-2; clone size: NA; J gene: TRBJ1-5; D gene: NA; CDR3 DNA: TGTGCCAGCAGCAATGGGGAGGGGCAAGGTCAGCCCCAGCATTTT; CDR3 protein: CASSNGEGQGQPQHF
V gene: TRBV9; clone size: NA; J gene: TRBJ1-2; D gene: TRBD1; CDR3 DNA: TGTGCCAGCAGCGTCCGACAGGGGAATGGCTACACCTTC; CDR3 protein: CASSVRQGNGYTF
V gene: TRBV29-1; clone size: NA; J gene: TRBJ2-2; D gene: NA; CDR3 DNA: TGCAGCGTTGCAAGCCATTCGAACACCGGGGAGCTGTTTTTT; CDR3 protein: CSVASHSNTGELFF
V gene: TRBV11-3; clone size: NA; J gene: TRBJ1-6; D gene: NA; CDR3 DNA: TGTGCCAGCCGTACAGGTCTTTCCAATTCACCCCTCCACTTT; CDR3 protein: CASRTGLSNSPLHF